Shown below are 11 T cell receptor beta chains from a single sample sequenced in a study of metastatic and nonmetastatic thyroid tumors. TCRdb reprocessed the PCR reads via MiXCR. The sample lists about 50,000 clones, roughly 20% occurring once. No treatment of any kind had been given to any patient before thyroid surgery. Sequenced sample: blood. These receptors came from a female donor with papillary thyroid cancer or a benign thyroid nodule (not recorded which). Some clones in this sample may be carry-over from other donors' samples.

Many counts were recorded for this clone. V and J are TRBV4-1 and TRBJ2-5; no reliable D call. There are 14 residues in the CDR3. Germline CDR1 MGHRA, CDR2 YSYEKL. Trimming removed 0 bases from V and 5 bases from J, with 10 bases in between. CDR3: CASSQESRFETQYF. The CDR3 DNA sequence: TGCGCCAGCAGCCAAGAATCGCGGTTTGAGACCCAGTACTTC.

With regard to this clone: This may stem from a read error, because a much larger clone lies one nucleotide away. CDR3 nucleotide sequence: TGTGCCAGCAGCGTAGGACTAGAGGACACCGGGGAGCTGTTTTTT. Amino acids: CASSVGLEDTGELFF. V is TRBV9 and J is TRBJ2-2; maybe TRBD2 (6 bases). There are 15 residues in the CDR3. Trimming left V 0 bases short and J 3 bases short, with 9 bases between. CDR1 and CDR2 (germline): SGDLS, YYNGEE.

This clone was observed a few times. One base away lies a much larger clone, so this may be a sequencing read error. V usage is TRBV12-5 and J usage is TRBJ2-7; tentative D call: TRBD2 (5 bases). Trimming removed 6 bases from V and 10 bases from J, with 25 bases in between. The germline V gene encodes CDR1 LGHNT and CDR2 FRNRAP. CDR3 size: 15 residues. DNA of the CDR3: TGTGCTAGTGGCTCTCAAGCGAGGAGGTTTTTGAGACAGTACTTC. Translation: CASGSQARRFLRQYF.

Comment on this clone: At one end the junction does not follow the germline gene, possibly because of a read error. The chain is built from TRBV4-1 and TRBJ2-7; 11 positions match TRBD2. This CDR3 contains 15 residues. Germline V gene data show CDR1 as MGHRA and CDR2 as YSYEKL. The DNA for the CDR3 is TGCGCCAGCAGATACGGGACTAGCGGACTCTACGATCAGTACTTC. It yields the protein CASRYGTSGLYDQYF.

Comment on this clone: Additional DNA sequences in this sample encode the identical CDR3. The rearrangement uses TRBV20-1 and TRBJ2-7, with TRBD1 matching over 7 bases. J gave up 7 bases and V 6 bases, and 18 bases lay outside the gene matches. CDR1 is DFQATT and CDR2 is SNEGSKA in the germline V gene (reference sequence). The CDR3 sequence is 15 residues long. The CDR3 protein is CSAEERASGGPEQYF. In nucleotides, the CDR3 is TGCAGTGCAGAAGAAAGGGCCTCAGGGGGTCCAGAGCAGTACTTC.

With respect to this clone: This may stem from a read error, because a much larger clone lies one nucleotide away. The rearrangement links TRBV5-4 to TRBJ2-7, with D perhaps matching TRBD2 (6 bases). The CDR3 spans 14 residues. Germline values: CDR1 SGHNT, CDR2 YYREEE (reference sequence). V lost 4 bases to trimming and J lost 5 bases, with 16 bases between them. CDR3 sequence reads: CASSLGGQADEQYF. The CDR3 DNA is TGTGCCAGCAGCCTAGGAGGGCAGGCGGACGAGCAGTACTTC.

The sample holds many counts of this clone. The gene calls are TRBV6-5 and TRBJ1-3; D perhaps matches TRBD1 (5 bases). With 0 bases removed from V and 0 bases from J, the gap between germline ends came to 9 bases. The CDR3 has 16 amino acids. Germline V gene sequence: CDR1 MNHEY, CDR2 SVGAGI. As DNA, the CDR3 is TGTGCCAGCAGTTACTCGGACGGACACTCTGGAAACACCATATATTTT. Its protein is CASSYSDGHSGNTIYF.

On this clone itself: A much larger clone is a single base away; this may be a read error. CDR3 sequence reads: CASIPGARGYNEQFF. The CDR3 region has the DNA TGTGCCAGCATCCCGGGGGCCAGGGGCTACAATGAGCAGTTCTTC. The J gene is TRBJ2-1, the V gene TRBV7-3; either TRBD1 or TRBD2 may supply D (6 bases each). CDR1 and CDR2 (germline): SGHTA, FQGTGA. Trimming removed 7 bases at V and 3 bases at J, with 16 bases between. There are 15 residues in the CDR3.

This clone occurred many times. The V and J genes are TRBV18 and TRBJ2-7; tentatively, D is TRBD1 or TRBD2 (5 bases each). The CDR3 consists of 17 residues. The germline CDR1 and CDR2 sequences are KGHSH and LQKENI. V shed 5 bases and J shed 0 bases, with 20 bases lying between them. The CDR3 here is CASSSGRGGYSSYEQYF. Written as DNA, the CDR3 is TGTGCCAGCTCAAGCGGACGGGGCGGTTACAGCTCCTACGAGCAGTACTTC. The variable domain in full, completed from reference TRBV18 and TRBJ2-7, reads NAGVMQNPRHLVRRRGQEARLRCSPMKGHSHVYWYRQLPEEGLKFMVYLQKENIIDESGMPKERFSAEFPKEGPSILRIQQVVRGDSAAYFCASSSGRGGYSSYEQYFGPGTRLTVT.

This clone has just a few counts. At one boundary the junction diverges from the germline segment, which might be a read error. V and J are TRBV6-1 and TRBJ2-5; D remains unclear. This CDR3 contains 12 residues. Per germline, CDR1 MNHNS and CDR2 SASEGT. CDR3 protein: CASSRASETQYF. The CDR3 coding sequence is TGCGCCAGCAGTAGAGCGTCTGAGACCCAGTACTTC.

In this sample, this clone turned up many times. The chain links TRBV6-4 to TRBJ2-1, with 10 bases that match TRBD2. The CDR3 totals 15 residues. CDR1 is MRHNA, CDR2 SNTAGT, per germline. Losses at the gene ends were 3 bases for V and 3 bases for J; bases not matched to a gene: 2. This CDR3 reads CASSEGTSDYNEQFF. CDR3 nucleotide sequence: TGTGCCAGCAGTGAGGGGACTAGCGACTACAATGAGCAGTTCTTC.